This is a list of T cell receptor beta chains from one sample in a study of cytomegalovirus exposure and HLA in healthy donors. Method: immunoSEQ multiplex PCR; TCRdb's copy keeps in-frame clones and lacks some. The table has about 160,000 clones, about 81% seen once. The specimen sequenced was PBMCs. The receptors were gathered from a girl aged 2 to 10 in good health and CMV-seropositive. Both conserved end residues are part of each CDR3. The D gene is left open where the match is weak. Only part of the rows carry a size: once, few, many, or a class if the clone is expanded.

cdr3_aa: CASRGRLAGAHEQYF; cdr3_nt: TGTGCCAGCAGAGGTAGACTAGCGGGAGCCCACGAGCAGTACTTC; clone_size: -; j_call: TRBJ2-7; v_call: TRBV4-2; d_call: TRBD2
cdr3_aa: CASSIFTENQPQHF; cdr3_nt: TGTGCCAGTAGTATTTTCACAGAGAATCAGCCCCAGCATTTT; clone_size: -; j_call: TRBJ1-5; v_call: TRBV19; d_call: -
cdr3_aa: CASSLTAGFHYGYTF; cdr3_nt: TGCGCCAGCAGCTTGACGGCAGGGTTTCACTATGGCTACACCTTC; clone_size: -; j_call: TRBJ1-2; v_call: TRBV5-1; d_call: -
cdr3_aa: CASGSRWNEQFF; cdr3_nt: TGTGCTAGTGGTTCACGGTGGAATGAGCAGTTCTTC; clone_size: once; j_call: TRBJ2-1; v_call: TRBV12-5; d_call: -
cdr3_aa: CAWQTGGDEAFF; cdr3_nt: TGTGCCTGGCAGACAGGGGGAGATGAAGCTTTCTTT; clone_size: once; j_call: TRBJ1-1; v_call: TRBV30; d_call: TRBD1
cdr3_aa: CAWNLDRGYGYTF; cdr3_nt: TGTGCCTGGAATCTGGACAGGGGTTATGGCTACACCTTC; clone_size: -; j_call: TRBJ1-2; v_call: TRBV30; d_call: TRBD1
cdr3_aa: CASSHRTSGNTQETQYF; cdr3_nt: TGCGCCAGCAGCCATCGGACTAGCGGGAATACACAAGAGACCCAGTACTTC; clone_size: -; j_call: TRBJ2-5; v_call: TRBV4-1; d_call: TRBD2
cdr3_aa: CAGDRLGGKLFF; cdr3_nt: TGTGCCGGGGACAGATTAGGTGGAAAACTGTTTTTT; clone_size: -; j_call: TRBJ1-4; v_call: TRBV30; d_call: TRBD1
cdr3_aa: CASSPGQGEKLFF; cdr3_nt: TGTGCCAGCTCGCCGGGACAGGGAGAAAAACTGTTTTTT; clone_size: -; j_call: TRBJ1-4; v_call: TRBV18; d_call: TRBD1
cdr3_aa: CASSEGGQGQPQHF; cdr3_nt: TGTGCCAGCAGTGAGGGGGGGCAAGGGCAGCCCCAGCATTTT; clone_size: -; j_call: TRBJ1-5; v_call: TRBV25-1; d_call: -
cdr3_aa: CASSLPGTSNYGYTF; cdr3_nt: TGTGCCAGCAGCTTGCCAGGGACATCTAACTATGGCTACACCTTC; clone_size: -; j_call: TRBJ1-2; v_call: TRBV5-6; d_call: -
cdr3_aa: CSSSPRGLAGGGTQYF; cdr3_nt: TGTTCCAGCAGCCCACGCGGACTAGCGGGAGGAGGGACCCAGTACTTC; clone_size: -; j_call: TRBJ2-5; v_call: TRBV7-9; d_call: TRBD2
cdr3_aa: CASSLNPNQGQTQYF; cdr3_nt: TGTGCCAGCAGCTTAAACCCAAACCAGGGGCAGACCCAGTACTTC; clone_size: -; j_call: TRBJ2-5; v_call: TRBV7-8; d_call: -
cdr3_aa: CASSLRGVGEKLFF; cdr3_nt: TGTGCCAGCAGTTTACGGGGGGTAGGGGAAAAACTGTTTTTT; clone_size: -; j_call: TRBJ1-4; v_call: TRBV27; d_call: -
cdr3_aa: CSGVLSSGNEQFF; cdr3_nt: TGCAGCGGCGTGTTGTCTAGCGGGAATGAGCAGTTCTTC; clone_size: -; j_call: TRBJ2-1; v_call: TRBV29-1; d_call: TRBD2
cdr3_aa: CASSIGTGDHYEQYF; cdr3_nt: TGTGCCAGTAGTATAGGGACAGGGGATCACTACGAGCAGTACTTC; clone_size: -; j_call: TRBJ2-7; v_call: TRBV19; d_call: TRBD1
cdr3_aa: CASSVEGGTSGSEQYF; cdr3_nt: TGTGCCAGCAGCGTGGAAGGCGGGACTAGCGGATCCGAGCAGTACTTC; clone_size: -; j_call: TRBJ2-7; v_call: TRBV9; d_call: TRBD2
cdr3_aa: CASSSEGHTVSPLHF; cdr3_nt: TGTGCCAGCAGTTCAGAGGGACATACCGTTTCACCCCTCCACTTT; clone_size: -; j_call: TRBJ1-6; v_call: TRBV6-5; d_call: -
cdr3_aa: CASTQRGFREQYF; cdr3_nt: TGTGCCAGCACCCAGAGGGGGTTTCGCGAGCAGTACTTC; clone_size: -; j_call: TRBJ2-7; v_call: TRBV6-1; d_call: -
cdr3_aa: CASSVRREDPSYNEQFF; cdr3_nt: TGTGCCAGCAGCGTAAGGAGGGAGGACCCTTCCTACAATGAGCAGTTCTTC; clone_size: -; j_call: TRBJ2-1; v_call: TRBV9; d_call: -
cdr3_aa: CASSLSVASGPPSTDTQYF; cdr3_nt: TGTGCCAGCAGTTTATCGGTGGCTAGCGGGCCCCCTAGCACAGATACGCAGTATTTT; clone_size: -; j_call: TRBJ2-3; v_call: TRBV27; d_call: TRBD2
cdr3_aa: CASSLGPGTSGSDTQYF; cdr3_nt: TGTGCCAGCAGCCTGGGGCCCGGGACTAGCGGATCAGATACGCAGTATTTT; clone_size: -; j_call: TRBJ2-3; v_call: TRBV7-9; d_call: TRBD2
cdr3_aa: CASNTGADTGELFF; cdr3_nt: TGTGCCAGCAATACAGGGGCCGACACCGGGGAGCTGTTTTTT; clone_size: few; j_call: TRBJ2-2; v_call: TRBV6-5; d_call: TRBD1
cdr3_aa: CASSLDRLPSQAFF; cdr3_nt: TGTGCCAGCAGCTTAGACAGGTTACCGAGTCAAGCTTTCTTT; clone_size: -; j_call: TRBJ1-1; v_call: TRBV7-3; d_call: -
cdr3_aa: CAWSVYSYNSPLHF; cdr3_nt: TGTGCCTGGAGTGTGTACAGCTATAATTCACCCCTCCACTTT; clone_size: -; j_call: TRBJ1-6; v_call: TRBV30; d_call: -
cdr3_aa: CASVSGYSGNTIYF; cdr3_nt: TGTGCCAGCGTATCAGGGTACTCTGGAAACACCATATATTTT; clone_size: -; j_call: TRBJ1-3; v_call: TRBV6-6; d_call: -
cdr3_aa: CASSPSHPSYEQYF; cdr3_nt: TGTGCCAGCAGTCCATCCCATCCCTCCTACGAGCAGTACTTC; clone_size: -; j_call: TRBJ2-7; v_call: TRBV27; d_call: -
cdr3_aa: CAWSPNMGTSGSFSSYEQYF; cdr3_nt: TGTGCCTGGAGTCCAAACATGGGGACTAGCGGGAGCTTCAGCTCCTACGAGCAGTACTTC; clone_size: once; j_call: TRBJ2-7; v_call: TRBV30; d_call: TRBD2
cdr3_aa: CSGGQAAYNEQFF; cdr3_nt: TGCAGCGGTGGACAGGCCGCCTACAATGAGCAGTTCTTC; clone_size: -; j_call: TRBJ2-1; v_call: TRBV29-1; d_call: TRBD1
cdr3_aa: CASSLSPGGVQPQHF; cdr3_nt: TGTGCCAGCAGTTTATCCCCAGGGGGCGTTCAGCCCCAGCATTTT; clone_size: -; j_call: TRBJ1-5; v_call: TRBV28; d_call: TRBD1
cdr3_aa: CASSGQGYYGYTF; cdr3_nt: TGCGCCAGCAGCGGACAGGGGTACTATGGCTACACCTTC; clone_size: -; j_call: TRBJ1-2; v_call: TRBV4-1; d_call: TRBD1
cdr3_aa: CASSLCPVISGELFF; cdr3_nt: TGTGCCAGCAGTTTATGCCCGGTAATATCCGGGGAGCTGTTTTTT; clone_size: -; j_call: TRBJ2-2; v_call: TRBV28; d_call: -
cdr3_aa: CASSVFGLGTYNEQFF; cdr3_nt: TGTGCCAGCAGCGTCTTTGGACTAGGTACCTACAATGAGCAGTTCTTC; clone_size: few; j_call: TRBJ2-1; v_call: TRBV9; d_call: TRBD2
cdr3_aa: CAISATSNLAGELFF; cdr3_nt: TGTGCCATCAGTGCCACTAGCAACTTGGCCGGGGAGCTGTTTTTT; clone_size: -; j_call: TRBJ2-2; v_call: TRBV10-3; d_call: -
cdr3_aa: CASSRGDRGLAEAFF; cdr3_nt: TGCGCCAGCAGCCGAGGGGACAGGGGACTAGCTGAAGCTTTCTTT; clone_size: -; j_call: TRBJ1-1; v_call: TRBV4-1; d_call: TRBD1
cdr3_aa: CSVFGQGAGPVNTEAFF; cdr3_nt: TGCAGCGTTTTCGGACAGGGGGCGGGGCCGGTGAACACTGAAGCTTTCTTT; clone_size: -; j_call: TRBJ1-1; v_call: TRBV29-1; d_call: TRBD1
cdr3_aa: CAWRIRPGGWGYTF; cdr3_nt: TGTGCCTGGAGGATACGACCGGGAGGTTGGGGCTACACCTTC; clone_size: -; j_call: TRBJ1-2; v_call: TRBV30; d_call: -
cdr3_aa: CASTTETNTEAFF; cdr3_nt: TGTGCCAGCACAACCGAAACAAACACTGAAGCTTTCTTT; clone_size: -; j_call: TRBJ1-1; v_call: TRBV6-6; d_call: -
cdr3_aa: CASSSDTWSRGRGGYTF; cdr3_nt: TGTGCCAGCAGCTCGGATACGTGGAGCAGGGGGCGCGGTGGCTACACCTTC; clone_size: -; j_call: TRBJ1-2; v_call: TRBV5-4; d_call: TRBD1
cdr3_aa: CASSLGNTEAFF; cdr3_nt: TGTGCCAGCAGCCTCGGGAACACTGAAGCTTTCTTT; clone_size: once; j_call: TRBJ1-1; v_call: TRBV13; d_call: -